The next 9 T cell receptor beta chains were all read from a single sample in a study of blood T cell repertoires in COVID-19. The protocol was immunoSEQ multiplex PCR, while the TCRdb copy is restricted to in-frame clones and leaves out a portion. The sample has about 120,000 clones; approximately 81% are singletons. The sequenced material came from peripheral blood. These receptors came from a woman aged 45-65 years with acute or convalescent COVID-19.

The rearrangement joins TRBV28 to TRBJ1-4; 8 nucleotides line up with TRBD1. Trimming took 11 bases from V and 4 from J; bases not matched to a gene: 6. The CDR3 contains 13 residues. Germline lookup yields CDR1 MDHEN and CDR2 SYDVKM. Written as DNA, the CDR3 is TGTGCCGCGACAGGGGTAGTTAATGAAAAACTGTTTTTT. Its translation: CAATGVVNEKLFF. Filled out from reference TRBV28 and TRBJ1-4, the complete variable domain reads DVKVTQSSRYLVKRTGEKVFLECVQDMDHENMFWYRQDPGLGLRLIYFSYDVKMKEKGDIPEGYSVSREKKERFSLILESASTNQTSMYLCAATGVVNEKLFFGSGTQLSVL.

The chain links TRBV19 to TRBJ2-3, with 11 bases lining up with TRBD2. Trimming took 4 bases from V and 2 from J; bases not matched to a gene: 5. Germline V CDR1 and CDR2: LNHDA, SQIVND (reference sequence). There are 16 residues in the CDR3. The CDR3 region is CASSTPLAGATDTQYF. As DNA, the CDR3 is TGTGCCAGTAGTACCCCACTAGCGGGAGCCACAGATACGCAGTATTTT.

The J gene is TRBJ1-5, the V gene TRBV3-1 (or the pseudogene TRBV3-2); D might be TRBD1 (5 bases). Germline V gene lookup returns CDR1 LGHDT and CDR2 YNNKEL (reference sequence). Trimming took 5 bases from V and 4 from J, leaving 9 bases between them. This CDR3 contains 13 residues. The CDR3 DNA reads TGTGCCAGCAGCAGGGGAGGTAATCAGCCCCAGCATTTT. Encoded protein: CASSRGGNQPQHF.

This chain links TRBV30 with TRBJ1-3; TRBD1 agrees at 9 bases. Trimming cost V 4 bases and J 3 bases; bases outside gene matches: 7. This CDR3 contains 15 residues. Germline V CDR1 and CDR2: GTSNPN, SVGIG (reference sequence). In DNA form, the CDR3 reads TGTGCCTGGACATCTGGACAGGGGTTTGGAAACACCATATATTTT. Protein product: CAWTSGQGFGNTIYF.

This rearrangement joins TRBV18 to TRBJ2-7; TRBD1 matches at 7 bases. CDR3 length: 13 residues. The germline gives CDR1 KGHSH, CDR2 LQKENI. Germline trimming cut 1 base from V and 6 bases from J; bases unmatched to any gene: 3. DNA for the CDR3: TGTGCCAGCTCACCACAGGGGGCAGGCGAGCAGTACTTC. It is translated as CASSPQGAGEQYF.

The J gene is TRBJ2-1, the V gene TRBV4-1; 9 bases line up with TRBD2. CDR3 length equals 16 residues. The germline CDR1 and CDR2 sequences are MGHRA and YSYEKL. The ends lost 0 bases at V and 5 bases at J; junction bases unmatched: 5. CDR3 loop: CASSQDGGGRDNEQFF. The DNA of the CDR3 is TGCGCCAGCAGCCAAGATGGTGGCGGGAGGGACAATGAGCAGTTCTTC.

J is TRBJ2-4 and V is TRBV19, with a tentative D call TRBD2 (6 bases). Per germline, CDR1 LNHDA and CDR2 SQIVND (reference sequence). Trimming took off 3 bases at V and 1 base at J, with 10 bases between the two ends. This CDR3 comprises 15 residues. CDR3 protein: CASSMGGYAKNIQYF. The CDR3 DNA sequence: TGTGCCAGTAGTATGGGGGGATATGCCAAAAACATTCAGTACTTC.

This sequence joins TRBV28 and TRBJ1-2; 8 bases match TRBD1. The germline V gene encodes CDR1 MDHEN and CDR2 SYDVKM. V dropped 4 bases and J dropped 4; count of bases not matched to a gene: 8. CDR3 length: 15 residues. The CDR3 DNA is TGTGCCAGCAGTTCAACCGGGACAGGACTCTATGGCTACACCTTC. It specifies CASSSTGTGLYGYTF.

This clone is a singleton in its sample. V and J are TRBV11-1 and TRBJ1-1; TRBD1 agrees at 8 bases. The germline gives CDR1 SGHAT, CDR2 FQDESV (reference sequence). CDR3 length equals 15 residues. V trimming: 4 bases; J trimming: 0 bases; junction bases outside the gene matches: 4. CDR3 residues: CASSSTGAMNTEAFF. The CDR3 region has the DNA TGTGCCAGCAGCTCGACAGGGGCCATGAACACTGAAGCTTTCTTT.